The source of this T cell receptor beta chain is a study of blood T cell repertoires in COVID-19. About the research overall: Sources were T cells, B-cell-depleted T cells, or PBMCs; the material itself was cDNA or gDNA.

Original processing notes: Nucleated cell counts were estimated from reference gene primer amplification. TCRdb's copy holds only in-frame clones and misses some; the assay was immunoSEQ multiplex PCR. The V and J calls and the clone size are those of that table, but D and trimming were determined from the DNA. The top ten hold approximately 15% of the sample, which has approximately 170,000 clones, around four fifths seen once. The Seattle site enrolled patients during active infection and followed them longitudinally. Germline V lookup: CDR1 SGDLS, CDR2 YYNGEE. Trimming took 4 bases from V and 4 from J; bases not matched to a gene: 5. The CDR3 extends over 15 amino acids.

The V and J genes are TRBV9 and TRBJ1-5; 10 bases map to TRBD1. The sequencing input was peripheral blood. The clonotype originates from a woman in her seventies with COVID-19, enrolled during active disease. CDR3 residues: CASSPGTGVNQPQHF. The CDR3 coding sequence is TGTGCCAGCAGCCCCGGGACAGGGGTGAATCAGCCCCAGCATTTT.